This TCR beta chain emerged from a study of glioma-infiltrating T cells. This clonotype was seen only a few times. Its cognate antigen is unknown. Amplification of TCR alpha and beta CDR3 regions from RNA used iRepertoire nested multiplex PCR. Tissue mRNA or PBMC total RNA, 100-400 ng, went into one-step reverse transcription and amplification. TCRdb reanalysed the multiplex PCR reads using MiXCR and keeps one entry per CDR3 protein. Of around 120,000 distinct CDR3 sequences in the sample, around a quarter were seen once. General study results and limits: Non-neoplastic patients had below-expected tissue-blood divergence, while all gliomas exceeded expectation.

This CDR3 spans 17 amino acids. V lost 1 base, J lost 8 bases, and 10 bases stayed unmatched. CDR1 SNHLY and CDR2 FYNNEI come from the germline V gene. The V call is TRBV2, the J call TRBJ2-1; 11 bases match TRBD2. Sequenced: glioma tissue, nonneoplastic brain tissue, or PBMCs (not recorded which). The sequence was obtained from a human donor with low-grade glioma or glioblastoma, undergoing nonglioma brain surgery, or in good health (not recorded which). The CDR3 region is CASSEVLVAGGPDEQFF. For the CDR3, the DNA is TGTGCCAGCAGTGAAGTGTTAGTAGCGGGGGGGCCTGATGAGCAGTTCTTC.